This T cell receptor (beta chain) originates from a study of T cells in Graves' hyperthyroidism and ophthalmopathy (dated by TCRdb to 2018 to 2020). Turning to the overall study: Peripheral blood samples were taken at initial diagnosis, before any treatment was given. For training and testing, the roughly 93 patients in the discovery cohort were randomly divided in a 7:3 ratio. Once sampling was done, hyperthyroidism patients were given methimazole at a starting dose of 30 mg daily, whereas ophthalmopathy patients were given high-dose intravenous methylprednisolone. TCR V-J signatures able to tell the groups apart were searched for in a discovery cohort of 100 or so patients, of whom over 40 had Graves' ophthalmopathy and around 58 had stable Graves' hyperthyroidism. The paper reports TCR Vbeta CDR3 sequencing of some 140 peripheral blood samples: around 41 ophthalmopathy, approximately 74 hyperthyroidism and 17 progressor patients. Whether ophthalmopathy could be predicted prospectively was tested in an independent validation cohort made up of roughly 20 hyperthyroidism patients plus 17 patients who later progressed to ophthalmopathy. Thyroid tissue and blood T-cell repertoires from several Graves' hyperthyroidism patients were also compared in the study.

Amplification of TCR beta CDR3 regions was carried out from RNA transcripts. The TCR CDR3 was subjected to a first round of RT-PCR using the HTBI primer set and the Qiagen OneStep RT-PCR kit. A second multiplex PCR round built the libraries, followed by size selection and purification. Paired-end sequencing of the libraries was performed with 100 bp reads on an Illumina HiSeq2000. The original methods were these. SOAPnuke was used to process the raw data, removing reads that contained adapters or uncalled bases, had a mean Phred below 15, or lacked an exact match to the constant primer or identifier. COPE v1.2.5 was used to merge the high-quality paired reads, and each unique nucleotide sequence was defined as a clonotype. Clonotypes were aligned to IMGT TRBV, TRBD and TRBJ reference segments using MiTCR v1.1. The analysis was restricted to V-J combinations with a frequency above 0.0001, which together covered about 99% of the repertoires. The TCS score was defined as F50 (clonal expansion) divided by E x V (chaos), with BLOSUM62-based TCRdist calculated between CDR3 peptides within each V-J. Welch's t-statistics and random forest reduced around 550 V-J features to 13, which were used in a naive Bayes classifier (R e1071). The public sequencing data were trimmed at Q25 with fastp and processed into clonotypes with MiXCR by TCRdb, which kept only in-frame beta chains. Identical CDR3 protein sequences are pooled into one entry, listed with their most common genes and DNA. TCRdb assigned the V and J calls; the authors' analysis was not used. In all, the sample holds 500,000 to 650,000 distinct CDR3 sequences, and more than 12% of those were seen once. Jointly, the top ten make up around 12% of the sample.

The sample holds many counts of this clonotype. What antigen it recognizes has not been identified. There are no base qualities to consult, and no much larger clone falls within one base. In the ophthalmopathy patients, disease was moderately to severely active, with a Clinical Activity Score of 3 or more, a NOSPECS grade of 4 or more, and a duration of less than 3 months. Patients with uncontrolled infections, other autoimmune diseases, pregnancy or lactation were excluded. Clinical symptoms, serum thyroxine and TRAb, thyroid ultrasound, and orbital computed tomography formed the basis for the diagnoses. PBMCs were isolated from about 10 ml of fresh peripheral blood by Ficoll-Paque density gradient centrifugation. Total RNA was extracted with Trizol reagent, and quality was checked on an Agilent 2100 Bioanalyzer. At the junction V is shortened by 5 bases and J by 8 bases, with 12 bases in between. The CDR1 and CDR2 encoded by the germline V gene are SGHVS and FQNEAQ. The CDR3 runs 12 amino acids, cysteine and phenylalanine included. Only CDR3 DNA is held: 36 bases, read in frame from base 1.

What the study reported, not specific to this receptor: Blood samples also contained most of the expanded thyroid clonotypes (frequency above 0.001), which suggests that blood repertoires may reflect thyroid immune responses. Ophthalmopathy was separated from stable hyperthyroidism by a 13 V-J signature model, with around 90% sensitivity and about 81% specificity obtained in cross-validation and 80%/75% obtained in testing. No statistical method was used to fix the sample size in advance, and group allocation was not hidden from the investigators. In validation, the model predicted progression to ophthalmopathy with about 71% sensitivity and approximately 74% specificity, a median of about 6 months before onset.

The sequence came from a woman aged 45-65 years with Graves' ophthalmopathy. Sequencing was done on a sample of blood. The chain was built from TRBV7-8 and TRBJ1-1, with TRBD1 tentatively as D gene (6 bases match). CDR3 reads: CASSGRTEEAFF. The DNA is TGTGCCAGCAGCGGCAGGACAGAGGAAGCTTTCTTT.